This T cell receptor beta chain was profiled in a study of blood T cell repertoires in COVID-19. Sequencing used immunoSEQ multiplex PCR; TCRdb keeps in-frame clones, though not all of them. The repertoire holds approximately 390,000 clones, with 85% to 90% as singletons. CDR1 and CDR2 from the germline V gene are LNHDA and SQIVND (reference sequence). This CDR3 is 13 amino acids long. The V gene lost 4 bases and the J gene lost 8 bases, with 12 bases spanning the gap. The rearrangement uses TRBV19 and TRBJ2-1; tentatively, D is TRBD1 (6 bases). This receptor was obtained from a woman between 45 and 60 years old who had recovered from COVID-19. Source material: PBMCs or T cells enriched from blood (not recorded which). The chain's CDR3 is CASSTAKGDEQFF. DNA of the CDR3: TGTGCCAGTAGTACAGCCAAGGGGGATGAGCAGTTCTTC. The full variable domain, rest sourced from reference TRBV19 and TRBJ2-1, is DGGITQSPKYLFRKEGQNVTLSCEQNLNHDAMYWYRQDPGQGLRLIYYSQIVNDFQKGDIAEGYSVSREKKESFPLTVTSAQKNPTAFYLCASSTAKGDEQFFGPGTRLTVL.